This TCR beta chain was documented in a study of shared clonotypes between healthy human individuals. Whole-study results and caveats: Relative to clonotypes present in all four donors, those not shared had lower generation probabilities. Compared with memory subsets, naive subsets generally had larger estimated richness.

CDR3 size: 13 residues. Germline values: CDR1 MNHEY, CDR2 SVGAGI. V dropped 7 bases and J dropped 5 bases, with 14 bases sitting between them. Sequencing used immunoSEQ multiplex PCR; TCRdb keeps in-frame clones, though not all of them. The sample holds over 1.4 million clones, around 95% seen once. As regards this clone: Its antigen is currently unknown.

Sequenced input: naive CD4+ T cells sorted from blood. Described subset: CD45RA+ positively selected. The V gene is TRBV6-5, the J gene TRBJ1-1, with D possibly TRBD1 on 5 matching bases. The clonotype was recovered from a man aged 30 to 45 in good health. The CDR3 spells CASTQWGGTEAFF. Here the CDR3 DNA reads TGTGCCAGCACGCAGTGGGGGGGAACTGAAGCTTTCTTT.